This record concerns one T cell receptor beta chain sequence. These data are taken from a study of CD8+ T cells in alopecia areata. This CDR3 contains 16 residues. Looked up from germline, CDR1 is SGDLS and CDR2 is YYNGEE. The J segment lost 5 bases and the V segment lost 0 bases, leaving 9 bases of the junction unmatched. Extracted RNA was reverse transcribed into cDNA, the sequencing template. Here immunoSEQ multiplex PCR was the method, and the copy in TCRdb shows in-frame clones only, minus some. The profile shows around 140,000 clones, 45% to 60% of them singletons. The chain couples TRBV9 to TRBJ2-5, with 8 bases fitting TRBD2. The input for sequencing was CD4+ T cells sorted from blood, taken at week 0. The TCR was taken from a human donor with alopecia areata. CDR3 sequence (DNA): TGTGCCAGCAGCGTAGAGAAAGCGGGAGCGAGCGAGACCCAGTACTTC. Translated: CASSVEKAGASETQYF.